A selection of T cell receptor beta chains follows, all from one sample in a study of cytomegalovirus exposure and HLA in healthy donors. Sequencing used immunoSEQ multiplex PCR; TCRdb keeps in-frame clones, though not all of them. Of approximately 99,000 clones listed, more than 90% were seen once; the top ten hold 0.67%. Sequencing was performed on PBMCs. Every receptor here comes from a woman younger than 35 in good health and CMV-seronegative. Each CDR3 is given with its conserved first and last residue. Fields, in order: J gene, V gene, CDR3 protein.

TRBJ1-1 TRBV7-9 CASSVQGQNTEAFF
TRBJ1-2 TRBV27 CASAQGFGYGYTF
TRBJ1-6 TRBV4-1 CASSHPGQGIVPLHF
TRBJ1-1 TRBV29-1 CSAYTGNTEAFF
TRBJ1-2 TRBV7-9 CASSHPRDRGGYTF
TRBJ2-5 TRBV5-4 CATRVGEGEETQYF
TRBJ2-2 TRBV4-1 CASSQEGTSGVGDTGELFF
TRBJ1-1 TRBV7-8 CASSLGLGRSGRRNTEAFF
TRBJ2-5 TRBV5-6 CASSLSSRAETQYF
TRBJ1-6 TRBV7-2 CASSSSGTENSPLHF
TRBJ1-1 TRBV21-1 CASSKVAGVNTEAFF
TRBJ2-1 TRBV4-2 CASSQGEGGNNEQFF
TRBJ2-2 TRBV9 CASSGGSFGELFF
TRBJ1-5 TRBV27 CASSLGGNSNQPQHF
TRBJ2-7 TRBV13 CASSADRAYEQYF
TRBJ1-3 TRBV5-1 CASSLRGGDSGNTIYF
TRBJ2-7 TRBV30 CAWSAGTGTYEQYF
TRBJ2-3 TRBV7-3 CASSPWTSGVADTQYF
TRBJ2-7 TRBV7-9 CASSFVGAGSSYEQYF
TRBJ2-7 TRBV21-1 CASSKVQGGGSYEQYF
TRBJ2-5 TRBV9 CASSVGGSWEGPSGTQYF
TRBJ1-1 TRBV5-4 CASSPPRTGTTEAFF
TRBJ1-4 TRBV14 CASSQELPGQGKLFF
TRBJ2-1 TRBV19 CASSDPSRTGREQFF
TRBJ1-1 TRBV11-3 CASSSRGSNTEAFF
TRBJ2-7 TRBV4-1 CASSQDREVGAYEQYF
TRBJ2-3 TRBV10-2 CASSETPPGSYDTDTQYF
TRBJ1-2 TRBV10-1 CASSPLQGLGYGYTF
TRBJ2-7 TRBV6-1 CASSTGTLAVYEQYF
TRBJ2-1 TRBV7-3 CASSLGTSGAANNEQFF
TRBJ2-6 TRBV9 CASSLRTGANSGANVLTF
TRBJ1-2 TRBV9 CARARRNSPTECRGTSGYTF
TRBJ2-1 TRBV5-6 CASRRLGAYNEQFF
TRBJ2-7 TRBV18 CASSTGTPKSEQYF
TRBJ1-2 TRBV2 CASGVVYTF
TRBJ1-1 TRBV18 CASSPQVRGSGTMNTEAFF
TRBJ1-2 TRBV19 CASSAFSGGRYANYGYTF
TRBJ2-3 TRBV30 CAGTVNSTDTQYF
TRBJ2-1 TRBV9 CASSDLGTGAYNEQFF
TRBJ2-3 TRBV7-9 CASSFSAGGTDTQYF
TRBJ1-1 TRBV6-6 CASSYAGQANTEAFF